A selection of T cell receptor beta chains follows, all from one sample in a study of cytomegalovirus exposure and HLA in healthy donors. Profiling relied on immunoSEQ multiplex PCR, and the TCRdb table lists in-frame clones only, not all of them. The sample includes just over 150,000 clones, 80% of them seen just once. Specimen: PBMCs. Receptors originate from a male donor in good health and CMV-seropositive. The conserved cysteine and the conserved F or W are not part of the CDR3 here.

v_gene	j_gene	CDR3aa
TRBV19	TRBJ2-2	ASSPTGELF
TRBV9	TRBJ1-5	ASSGQSNQPQH
TRBV15	TRBJ2-3	ATSRELLAGGGDTQY
TRBV5-6	TRBJ2-7	ASSLPGMKNEQY
TRBV5-6	TRBJ2-3	ASSLGWLGTDTQY
TRBV14	TRBJ2-7	ASSQDGRASYEQY
TRBV7-9	TRBJ2-1	ASSLRQGAPFYNEQF
TRBV15	TRBJ1-2	ATTDLALGANYGYT
TRBV30	TRBJ2-1	AWSVRGGRASVNEQF
TRBV15	TRBJ2-3	ATSRQRAGRADTQY
TRBV11-2	TRBJ1-1	ASSAGDSNTEAF
TRBV10-3	TRBJ2-1	AITGTSGGGNEQF
TRBV7-2	TRBJ1-1	ASSLDSTRARGNTEAF
TRBV6-5	TRBJ2-5	ASSYSRRGRAETQY
TRBV6-1	TRBJ2-2	ASRNGLARGGELF
TRBV10-3	TRBJ1-1	ASSGTGDTEAF
TRBV6-5	TRBJ1-3	ASSYPGGNTIY
TRBV25-1	TRBJ2-5	ASSEWDSGRGETQY
TRBV28	TRBJ2-7	ASRNGQGWTYEQY
TRBV7-8	TRBJ1-6	ASSFNQGGNSPLH
TRBV5-4	TRBJ1-1	ASFLRGGTEAF
TRBV6-6	TRBJ2-2	ASSQSGMGGELF
TRBV28	TRBJ1-2	ASSSTGGGYT
TRBV7-9	TRBJ1-2	ASSSGQGRRGYT
TRBV2	TRBJ2-7	ASNQGAPYEQY
TRBV28	TRBJ1-3	ASSLRGQAGGPGNTIY
TRBV28	TRBJ2-7	ASLQGSARSYEQY
TRBV5-1	TRBJ2-5	ASSSGLGETQY
TRBV4-1	TRBJ2-7	ASSQIGQSYEQY
TRBV19	TRBJ2-7	ASSWGQISYEQY
TRBV7-6	TRBJ1-2	ASSLGGGYGYT
TRBV16	TRBJ1-5	ASSPGQDPNQPQH
TRBV7-9	TRBJ2-7	ASSLGTVTYEQY